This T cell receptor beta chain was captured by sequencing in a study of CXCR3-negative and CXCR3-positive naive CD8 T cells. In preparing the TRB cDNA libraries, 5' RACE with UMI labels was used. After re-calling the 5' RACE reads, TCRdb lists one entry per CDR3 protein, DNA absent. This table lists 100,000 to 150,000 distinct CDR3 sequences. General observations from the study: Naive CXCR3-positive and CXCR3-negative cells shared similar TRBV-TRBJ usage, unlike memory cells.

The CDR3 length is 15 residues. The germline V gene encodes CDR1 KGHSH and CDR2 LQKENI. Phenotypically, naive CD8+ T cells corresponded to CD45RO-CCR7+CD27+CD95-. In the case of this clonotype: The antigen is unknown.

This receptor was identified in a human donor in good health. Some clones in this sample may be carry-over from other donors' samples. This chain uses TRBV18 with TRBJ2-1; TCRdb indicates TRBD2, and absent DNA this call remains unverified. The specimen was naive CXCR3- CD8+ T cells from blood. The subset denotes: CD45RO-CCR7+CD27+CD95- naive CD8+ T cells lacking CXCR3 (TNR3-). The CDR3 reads CASSPRTSDYNEQFF.